This TCR beta chain was captured by sequencing in a study of T cell responses to AZD1222 COVID-19 vaccine. Study-wide findings and caveats: Baseline serology detected seropositivity in only a handful of AZD1222 recipients.

Sequenced by immunoSEQ multiplex PCR; TCRdb stores in-frame clones only, minus some. The data show approximately 110,000 clones, with roughly 90% seen just once and around 2.3% held by the top ten. The CDR3 spans 17 residues. Germline V gene data show CDR1 as MNHNS and CDR2 as SASEGT. Losses at the gene ends were 2 bases for V and 1 base for J; bases not matched to a gene: 7. On this clone itself: Its antigen is as yet unknown.

This TCR derives from an adult in good health. The material was peripheral blood, obtained on day 0 of AZD1222 vaccination. The gene calls are TRBV6-1 and TRBJ1-5; 8 nucleotides agree with TRBD1. CDR3 in amino acids: CASSERQGFGSNQPQHF. For the CDR3, the DNA is TGTGCCAGCAGTGAACGACAGGGGTTCGGAAGCAATCAGCCCCAGCATTTT.